This entry describes one T cell receptor beta chain. Here immunoSEQ multiplex PCR was the method, and the copy in TCRdb shows in-frame clones only, minus some. The sample consists of tens of thousands of clones, about 88% of them appearing once. This record comes from a study of blood T cell repertoires in COVID-19. Germline V gives CDR1 SGHDT, CDR2 YYEEEE. Trimming left V 4 bases short and J 1 base short, with 18 bases between. This CDR3 contains 16 residues. The chain recombines TRBV5-6 with TRBJ2-7; no definite D call. The origin of this receptor is a human donor in a cohort sampled during active COVID-19. Sequencing used peripheral blood. This chain's CDR3 is CASSGVGQEPSYEQYF. The CDR3 nucleotides read TGTGCCAGCAGCGGCGTTGGTCAGGAACCATCCTACGAGCAGTACTTC.